This entry features one T cell receptor (beta chain) sequence. Measured with immunoSEQ multiplex PCR; TCRdb has only the in-frame clones, and not every one. The sample includes about 150,000 clones, 81% of them seen just once. The CDR3 is made up of 15 amino acids. V was pared by 4 bases and J by 3 bases, with 5 bases of the junction left unmatched. CDR1 SGHTA and CDR2 FQGNSA come from the germline V gene. This specimen belongs to a study of blood T cell repertoires in COVID-19. Study as a whole: The analysed material was cDNA or gDNA that came from T cells, B-cell-depleted T cells, or PBMCs.

The source is a woman aged 55 to 70 with active or convalescent COVID-19. Sequencing was carried out using peripheral blood. This chain uses TRBV7-2 with TRBJ2-7, with 11 bases that match TRBD2. The DNA of the CDR3 is TGTGCCAGCAGCTCCGATAGCGGGAGGGGCTACGAGCAGTACTTC. Translated, it gives CASSSDSGRGYEQYF.